Sequencing of this TCR beta chain was carried out in a study of T-cell memory formation after mild COVID-19. Study findings and constraints: CD4+ contracting clones were mainly CM and EM; CD8+ ones, EMRA.

The CDR3 is made up of 13 amino acids. The germline CDR1 and CDR2 sequences are MNHEY and SMNVEV (reference sequence). V was pared by 10 bases and J by 5 bases, with 17 bases between. Details on this clonotype: Its specificity is unknown.

TCRdb re-called the 5' RACE reads with MiXCR, one entry per CDR3 protein. The sample lists 75,000 to 95,000 distinct CDR3 sequences, more than 12% occurring once. The V call is TRBV27, the J call TRBJ1-1, with a tentative D call TRBD1 (6 bases). Sample: PBMCs or a T cell subset sorted from them (not recorded which). The receptor was derived from a man aged 18 to 30 who had mild COVID-19 (a few samples of this study predate the infection). Cell type and time point are not known. The DNA for the CDR3 is TGTGCCACGGGGGCTAGTCCGGGAACTGAAGCTTTCTTT. Its translation is CATGASPGTEAFF.